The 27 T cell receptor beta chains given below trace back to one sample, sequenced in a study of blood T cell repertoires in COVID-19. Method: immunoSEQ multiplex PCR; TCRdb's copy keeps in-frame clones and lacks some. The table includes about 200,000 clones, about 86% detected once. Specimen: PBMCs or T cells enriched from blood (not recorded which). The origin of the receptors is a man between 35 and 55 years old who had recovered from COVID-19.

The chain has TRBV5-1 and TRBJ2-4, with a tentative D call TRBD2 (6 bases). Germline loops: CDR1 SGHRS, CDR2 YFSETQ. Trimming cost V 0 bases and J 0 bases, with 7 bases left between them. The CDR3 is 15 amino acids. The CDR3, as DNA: TGCGCCAGCAGCTTGGGGGACTCAGCCAAAAACATTCAGTACTTC. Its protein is CASSLGDSAKNIQYF.

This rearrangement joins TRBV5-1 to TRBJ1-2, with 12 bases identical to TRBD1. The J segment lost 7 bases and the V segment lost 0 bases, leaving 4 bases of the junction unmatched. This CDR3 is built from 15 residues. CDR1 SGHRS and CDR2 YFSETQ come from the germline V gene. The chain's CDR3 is CASSLEGTGGRGYTF. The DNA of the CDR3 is TGCGCCAGCAGCTTGGAGGGGACAGGGGGCCGTGGCTACACCTTC.

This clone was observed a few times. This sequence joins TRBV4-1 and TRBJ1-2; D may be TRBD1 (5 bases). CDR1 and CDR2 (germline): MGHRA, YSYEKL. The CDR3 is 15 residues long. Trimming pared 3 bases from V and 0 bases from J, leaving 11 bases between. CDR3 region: CASSQRDGANYGYTF. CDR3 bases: TGCGCCAGCAGCCAGCGGGACGGCGCTAACTATGGCTACACCTTC.

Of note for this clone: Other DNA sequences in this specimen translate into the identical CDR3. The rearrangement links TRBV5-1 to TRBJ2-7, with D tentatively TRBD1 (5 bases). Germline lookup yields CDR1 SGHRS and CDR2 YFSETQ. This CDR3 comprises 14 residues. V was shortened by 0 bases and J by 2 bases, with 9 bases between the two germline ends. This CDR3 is CASSLVAGTYEQYF. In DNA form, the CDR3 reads TGCGCCAGCAGCTTGGTGGCAGGGACCTACGAGCAGTACTTC.

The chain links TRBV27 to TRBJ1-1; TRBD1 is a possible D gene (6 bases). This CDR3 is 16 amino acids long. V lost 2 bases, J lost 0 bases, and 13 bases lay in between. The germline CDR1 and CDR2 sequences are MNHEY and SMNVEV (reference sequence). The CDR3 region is CASSLDVGQLNTEAFF. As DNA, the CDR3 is TGTGCCAGCAGTTTAGATGTTGGACAGTTGAACACTGAAGCTTTCTTT.

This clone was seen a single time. The CDR3 here is CASSARGIWTSPLHF. The CDR3 DNA is TGTGCCAGCTCGGCGCGGGGGATTTGGACTTCACCCCTCCACTTT. The genes are TRBV7-9 and TRBJ1-6, with D tentatively TRBD1 (5 bases). There are 15 residues in the CDR3. The germline gives CDR1 SEHNR, CDR2 FQNEAQ (reference sequence). V dropped 8 bases and J dropped 9 bases, with 20 bases sitting between them.

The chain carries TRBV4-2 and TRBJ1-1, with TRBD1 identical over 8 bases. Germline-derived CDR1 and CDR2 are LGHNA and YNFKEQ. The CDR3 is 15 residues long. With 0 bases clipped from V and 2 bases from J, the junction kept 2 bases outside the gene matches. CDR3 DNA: TGTGCCAGCAGCCAAGAGACAGGGGTTAACACTGAAGCTTTCTTT. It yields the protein CASSQETGVNTEAFF.

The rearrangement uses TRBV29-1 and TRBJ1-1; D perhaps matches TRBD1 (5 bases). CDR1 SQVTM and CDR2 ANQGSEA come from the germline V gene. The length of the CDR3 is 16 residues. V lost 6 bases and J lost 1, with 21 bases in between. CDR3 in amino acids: CSVAGFGGGKNTEAFF. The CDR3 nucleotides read TGCAGCGTAGCAGGGTTCGGTGGGGGGAAGAACACTGAAGCTTTCTTT.

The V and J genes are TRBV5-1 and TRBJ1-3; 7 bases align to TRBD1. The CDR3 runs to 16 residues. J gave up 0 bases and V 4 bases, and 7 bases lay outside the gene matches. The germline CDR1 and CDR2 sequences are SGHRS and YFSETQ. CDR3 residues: CASSMSNRGSGNTIYF. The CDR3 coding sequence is TGCGCCAGCAGCATGTCTAACAGGGGCTCTGGAAACACCATATATTTT.

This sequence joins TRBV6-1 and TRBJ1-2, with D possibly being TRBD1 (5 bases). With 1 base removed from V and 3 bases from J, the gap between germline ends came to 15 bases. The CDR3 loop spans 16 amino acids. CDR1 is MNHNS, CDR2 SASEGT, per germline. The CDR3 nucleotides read TGTGCCAGCAGTGAAGTCCGGGGGAACGTCGACTATGGCTACACCTTC. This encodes CASSEVRGNVDYGYTF.

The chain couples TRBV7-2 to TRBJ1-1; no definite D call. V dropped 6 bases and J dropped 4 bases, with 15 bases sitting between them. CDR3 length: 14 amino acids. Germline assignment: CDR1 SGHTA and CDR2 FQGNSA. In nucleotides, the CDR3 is TGTGCCAGCAGTTATACTGCCGAGGGCACTGAAGCTTTCTTT. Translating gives CASSYTAEGTEAFF.

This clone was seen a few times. CDR3 DNA sequence: TGTGCCAGCAGTTCGCTAGCGGGGGGGCGAATCGGTTCCGAGCAGTACTTC. This translates into CASSSLAGGRIGSEQYF. The chain uses TRBV28 and TRBJ2-7, with 12 bases matching TRBD2. V shed 4 bases, J shed 6 bases, and the junction held 13 bases outside the gene matches. This CDR3 is 17 amino acids long. CDR1 is MDHEN and CDR2 is SYDVKM in the germline V gene.

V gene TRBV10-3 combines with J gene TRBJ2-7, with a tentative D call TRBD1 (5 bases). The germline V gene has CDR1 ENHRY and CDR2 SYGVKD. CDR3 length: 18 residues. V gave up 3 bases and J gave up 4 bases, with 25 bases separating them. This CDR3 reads CAISERIGRAVTTYEQYF. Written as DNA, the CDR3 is TGTGCCATCAGTGAACGGATCGGCAGGGCCGTAACTACGTACGAGCAGTACTTC.

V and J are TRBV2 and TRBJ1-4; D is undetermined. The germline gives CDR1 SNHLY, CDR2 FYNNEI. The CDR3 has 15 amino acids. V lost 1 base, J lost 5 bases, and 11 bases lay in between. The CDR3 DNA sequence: TGTGCCAGCAGTGAAGTCCGGGGTAGAAATGAAAAACTGTTTTTT. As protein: CASSEVRGRNEKLFF.

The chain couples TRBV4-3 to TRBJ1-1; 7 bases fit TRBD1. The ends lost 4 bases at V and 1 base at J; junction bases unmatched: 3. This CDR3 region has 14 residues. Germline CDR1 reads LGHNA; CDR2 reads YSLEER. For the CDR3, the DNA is TGCGCCAGCAGCCTAGGGGGCACGAACACTGAAGCTTTCTTT. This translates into CASSLGGTNTEAFF.

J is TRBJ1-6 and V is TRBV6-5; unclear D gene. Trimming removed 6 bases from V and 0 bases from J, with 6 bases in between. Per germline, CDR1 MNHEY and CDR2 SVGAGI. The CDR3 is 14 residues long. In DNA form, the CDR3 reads TGTGCCAGCAGCCGAGACTCCTATAATTCACCCCTCCACTTT. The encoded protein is CASSRDSYNSPLHF.

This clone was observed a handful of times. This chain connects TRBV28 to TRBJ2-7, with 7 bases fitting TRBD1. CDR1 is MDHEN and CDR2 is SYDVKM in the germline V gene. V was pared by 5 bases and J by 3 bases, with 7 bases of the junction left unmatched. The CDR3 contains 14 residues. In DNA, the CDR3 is TGTGCCAGCAGTCACGGGACAGTGATCTACGAGCAGTACTTC. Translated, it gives CASSHGTVIYEQYF.

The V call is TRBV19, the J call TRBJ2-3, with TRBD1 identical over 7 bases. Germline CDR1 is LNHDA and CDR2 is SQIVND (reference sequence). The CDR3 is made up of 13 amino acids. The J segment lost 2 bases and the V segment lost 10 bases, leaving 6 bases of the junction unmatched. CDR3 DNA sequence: TGTGCCACTACAGGGGCTTTCACAGATACGCAGTATTTT. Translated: CATTGAFTDTQYF.

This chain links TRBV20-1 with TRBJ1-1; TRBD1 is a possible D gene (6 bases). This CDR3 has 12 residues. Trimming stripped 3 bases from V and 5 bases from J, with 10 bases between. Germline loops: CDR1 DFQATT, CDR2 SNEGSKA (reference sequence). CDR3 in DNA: TGCAGTGCTAGTGAGGGGGGTACTGAAGCTTTCTTT. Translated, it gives CSASEGGTEAFF.

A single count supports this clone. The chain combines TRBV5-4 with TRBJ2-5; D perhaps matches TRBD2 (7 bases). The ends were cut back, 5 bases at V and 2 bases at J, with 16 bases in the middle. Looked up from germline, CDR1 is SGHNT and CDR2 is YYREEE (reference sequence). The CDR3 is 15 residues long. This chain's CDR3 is CASSPQRGGQETQYF. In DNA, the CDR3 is TGTGCCAGCAGTCCCCAGAGGGGGGGACAAGAGACCCAGTACTTC.

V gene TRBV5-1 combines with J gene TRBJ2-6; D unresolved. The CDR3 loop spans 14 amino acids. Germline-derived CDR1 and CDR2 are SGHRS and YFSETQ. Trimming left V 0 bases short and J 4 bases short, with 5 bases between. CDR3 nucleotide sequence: TGCGCCAGCAGCTTGGCCGAGGGGGCCAACGTCCTGACTTTC. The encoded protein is CASSLAEGANVLTF.

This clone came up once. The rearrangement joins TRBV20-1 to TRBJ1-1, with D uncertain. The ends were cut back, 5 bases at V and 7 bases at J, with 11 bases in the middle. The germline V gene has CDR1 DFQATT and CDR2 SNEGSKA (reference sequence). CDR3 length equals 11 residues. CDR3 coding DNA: TGCAGTGCTTTGGACTCCCTTGAAGCTTTCTTT. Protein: CSALDSLEAFF.

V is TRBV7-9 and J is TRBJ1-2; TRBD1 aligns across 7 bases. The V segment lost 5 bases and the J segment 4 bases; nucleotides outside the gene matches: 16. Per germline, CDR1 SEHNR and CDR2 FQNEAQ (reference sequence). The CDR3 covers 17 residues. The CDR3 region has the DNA TGTGCCAGCAGCCCCGGGACAGCAGGACCCGGGGGCTATGGCTACACCTTC. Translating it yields CASSPGTAGPGGYGYTF.

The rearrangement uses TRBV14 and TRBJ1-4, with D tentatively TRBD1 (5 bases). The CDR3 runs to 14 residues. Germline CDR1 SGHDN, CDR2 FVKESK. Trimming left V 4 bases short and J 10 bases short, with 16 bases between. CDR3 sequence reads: CASSPGREQGKLFF. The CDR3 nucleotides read TGTGCCAGCAGCCCGGGCAGGGAACAAGGAAAACTGTTTTTT.

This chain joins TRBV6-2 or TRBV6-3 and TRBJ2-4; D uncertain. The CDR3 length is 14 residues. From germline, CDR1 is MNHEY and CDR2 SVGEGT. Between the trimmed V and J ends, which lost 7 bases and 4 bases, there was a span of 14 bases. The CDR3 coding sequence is TGTGCCAGCACCCCTCAAGTTCTAAAAAACATTCAGTACTTC. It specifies CASTPQVLKNIQYF.

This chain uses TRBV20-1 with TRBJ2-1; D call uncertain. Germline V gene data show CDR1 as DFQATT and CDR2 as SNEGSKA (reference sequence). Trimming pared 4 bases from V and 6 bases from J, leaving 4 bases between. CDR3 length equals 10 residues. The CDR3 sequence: CSATVNEQFF. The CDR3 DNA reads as TGCAGTGCTACCGTCAATGAGCAGTTCTTC.

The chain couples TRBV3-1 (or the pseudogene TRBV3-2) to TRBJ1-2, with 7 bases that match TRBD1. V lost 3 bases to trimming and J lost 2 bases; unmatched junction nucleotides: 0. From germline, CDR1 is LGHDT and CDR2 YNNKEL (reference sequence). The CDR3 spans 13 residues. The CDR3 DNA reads TGTGCCAGCAGCCAGACAGGGAACTATGGCTACACCTTC. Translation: CASSQTGNYGYTF.